Shown below are 22 T cell receptor beta chains from a single sample sequenced in a study of post-analysis software for immune sequencing data. Findings of the study overall: Controls had lower frequencies than patients of about 5 TRBV segments, which included TRBV5-6, TRBV5-1 and TRBV20-1.

The library was made from cDNA and included unique molecular identifiers. TCRdb ran MiXCR on the PCR reads and lists one entry per CDR3 protein. This table has approximately 260,000 distinct CDR3 sequences, 35% to 40% appearing once. The antigens these receptors bind are not known. Input material: blood. The origin of the receptors is a girl aged 5-17 years with multiple sclerosis.

As for this clonotype: Given a much more abundant clone one base away, this may be a read error. This sequence joins TRBV12-3 or TRBV12-4 and TRBJ2-3, with D tentatively TRBD2 (6 bases). The CDR3 loop spans 15 amino acids. Here the CDR3 DNA reads TGTGCCAGCAGTTTACGAAATAGCGGCACAGATACGGAGTATTTT. Translation: CASSLRNSGTDTEYF.

This clonotype has a count of ten or more. CDR3 in amino acids: CASSYRDSSSGGYTF. DNA of the CDR3: TGTGCCAGCAGCTACCGGGACAGCTCTTCGGGTGGCTACACCTTC. The chain combines TRBV5-5 with TRBJ1-2; 7 nucleotides align to TRBD1. Germline lookup yields CDR1 SGHKS and CDR2 YYEKEE (reference sequence). The V segment lost 3 bases and the J segment 7 bases; nucleotides outside the gene matches: 12. The CDR3 runs to 15 residues.

The V gene is TRBV18, the J gene TRBJ1-2; possible D gene TRBD1, 5 bases. CDR3 length equals 14 residues. Germline V gene data show CDR1 as KGHSH and CDR2 as LQKENI. Trimming shortened V by 6 bases and J by 8 bases, and 19 bases separated the two germline ends. This chain's CDR3 is CASSPGPRGGGYTF. As DNA, the CDR3 is TGTGCCAGCTCTCCCGGACCAAGGGGCGGAGGCTACACCTTC.

The rearrangement uses TRBV27 and TRBJ2-1; no definite D call. V was trimmed by 7 bases and J by 6 bases, leaving 16 bases between them. The V gene's germline CDR1 is MNHEY and CDR2 SMNVEV (reference sequence). The CDR3 extends over 14 amino acids. The CDR3 coding sequence is TGTGCCAGCAAAGCCCTCGGGCGAAGCAATGAGCAGTTCTTC. Translating gives CASKALGRSNEQFF.

CDR3 region: CASSTAGGFTDTQYF. The CDR3 DNA reads TGTGCCAGCAGCACAGCCGGGGGCTTTACAGATACGCAGTATTTT. The chain couples TRBV7-9 to TRBJ2-3, with D perhaps assigned TRBD1 or TRBD2 (6 bases each). CDR3 size: 15 residues. CDR1 is SEHNR, CDR2 FQNEAQ, per germline (reference sequence). Deletions cut 5 bases from V and 3 bases from J, with 15 bases between.

The table lists this clonotype with a count of one. This chain links TRBV28 with TRBJ1-3, with 7 positions matching TRBD1. Germline loops: CDR1 MDHEN, CDR2 SYDVKM. V lost 4 bases and J lost 7; bases outside the gene matches: 1. The CDR3 runs to 12 residues. CDR3 protein: CASSSQGNTIYF. CDR3 bases: TGTGCCAGCAGTTCACAGGGGAACACCATATATTTT.

The chain couples TRBV7-9 to TRBJ2-1; D ambiguous. Germline CDR1 is SEHNR and CDR2 is FQNEAQ (reference sequence). The V end lost 2 bases, the J end lost 6 bases, and 14 bases lay between the germline ends. The CDR3 totals 15 residues. CDR3 residues: CASSLKQVTINEQFF. As DNA, the CDR3 is TGTGCCAGCAGCTTAAAGCAGGTAACCATCAATGAGCAGTTCTTC.

This clonotype came up many times. The chain recombines TRBV18 with TRBJ2-7, with D perhaps TRBD1 (6 bases). The CDR3 is 12 residues long. The V end lost 3 bases, the J end lost 7 bases, and 10 bases lay between the germline ends. Germline V CDR1 and CDR2: KGHSH, LQKENI. The CDR3 nucleotides read TGTGCCAGCTCACCCACAGGGTCTGAGCAGTACTTC. As protein: CASSPTGSEQYF.

Regarding this clonotype: A single base separates this from a much larger clone, so it may be a read error. This chain connects TRBV20-1 to TRBJ2-3; TRBD1 matches 9 bases. V lost 5 bases to trimming and J lost 5 bases; unmatched junction nucleotides: 11. In germline, CDR1 is DFQATT, CDR2 SNEGSKA (reference sequence). The CDR3 length is 15 residues. The CDR3 coding sequence is TGCAGTGCTGGAACGGAGGACAGGGGTGGAGATACGCAGTATTTT. Encoded protein: CSAGTEDRGGDTQYF.

This sequence joins TRBV30 and TRBJ1-2; 10 nucleotides agree with TRBD1. After removal of 7 bases from V and 6 bases from J, the junction contained 5 bases not matched to a gene. Germline values: CDR1 GTSNPN, CDR2 SVGIG (reference sequence). CDR3 length: 12 amino acids. The CDR3 spells CASSTGGDGYTF. The CDR3 DNA follows: TGTGCCTCCTCGACAGGGGGCGATGGCTACACCTTC. Looking up the rest from reference TRBV30 and TRBJ1-2 gives the full variable domain: SQTIHQWPATLVQPVGSPLSLECTVEGTSNPNLYWYRQAAGRGLQLLFYSVGIGQISSEVPQNLSASRPQDRQFILSSKKLLLSDSGFYLCASSTGGDGYTFGSGTRLTVV.

This clonotype was seen only a few times. The chain employs TRBV25-1 and TRBJ2-1; 12 nucleotides line up with TRBD2. Germline CDR1 is MGHDK and CDR2 is SYGVNS. Losses at the gene ends were 9 bases for V and 0 bases for J; bases not matched to a gene: 9. This CDR3 region has 17 residues. The CDR3 DNA sequence: TGTGCCAGTTGGGGACTAGCGGGCTTAAACTCCTACAATGAGCAGTTCTTC. Translation gives CASWGLAGLNSYNEQFF.

J is TRBJ1-1 and V is TRBV27; D is possibly TRBD1 (5 bases). Germline V gene lookup returns CDR1 MNHEY and CDR2 SMNVEV (reference sequence). The ends were cut back, 4 bases at V and 0 bases at J, with 12 bases in the middle. The CDR3 covers 15 residues. Here the CDR3 DNA reads TGTGCCAGCAGTTGGGACGGAGCCATGAACACTGAAGCTTTCTTT. This gives the protein CASSWDGAMNTEAFF.

There are many counts of this clonotype. V and J are TRBV20-1 and TRBJ1-2; no firm D call. The CDR3 consists of 11 residues. V lost 1 base and J lost 7, with 7 bases in between. Germline V gives CDR1 DFQATT, CDR2 SNEGSKA (reference sequence). Written as DNA, the CDR3 is TGCAGTGCTAGAGGCGAGGGTGGCTACACCTTC. The encoded protein is CSARGEGGYTF.

This clonotype was observed a handful of times. This chain uses TRBV7-8 with TRBJ2-7; D possibly matches TRBD1 or TRBD2 (5 bases each). The last part of the DNA fits TRBJ2-5 better; the J call may be wrong. This CDR3 has 17 amino acids. From germline, CDR1 is SGHVS and CDR2 FQNEAQ. CDR3 in DNA: TGTGCCAGCAGTGACACAGACGGGCTCAAAGGGACGGAGACCCAGTACTTC. Protein: CASSDTDGLKGTETQYF.

The chain has TRBV12-3 or TRBV12-4 and TRBJ2-7; 7 bases map to TRBD1. The V and J ends lost 1 base and 0 bases, in that order; junction bases with no gene match: 9. This CDR3 contains 17 residues. Here the CDR3 reads CASSLGDRVASSYEQYF. CDR3 sequence (DNA): TGTGCCAGCAGTTTAGGAGACAGGGTGGCTAGCTCCTACGAGCAGTACTTC.

V is TRBV4-2 and J is TRBJ2-2, with no clear D. In germline, CDR1 is LGHNA, CDR2 YNFKEQ. The CDR3 runs to 16 residues. The V gene lost 4 bases and the J gene lost 4 bases, with 16 bases spanning the gap. CDR3 sequence (DNA): TGTGCCAGCAGCCGCAAGATGGGCGGCGGCACCGGGGAGCTGTTTTTT. Protein: CASSRKMGGGTGELFF.

This chain connects TRBV4-2 to TRBJ2-3; the match to TRBD2 covers 8 bases. CDR1 is LGHNA and CDR2 is YNFKEQ in the germline V gene. Losses at the gene ends were 2 bases for V and 6 bases for J; bases not matched to a gene: 10. The CDR3 sequence is 16 residues long. The CDR3 reads CASSQRSAGDTDTQYF. The CDR3 DNA is TGTGCCAGCAGCCAACGTTCAGCGGGAGACACGGATACGCAGTATTTT.

To note about this clonotype: A much larger clone differs by one base, so this may be a read error. The V and J genes are TRBV7-6 and TRBJ2-1; D call uncertain. The end of the DNA is better explained by TRBJ2-7, so the J call may be wrong. The CDR3 is 14 amino acids. Germline values: CDR1 SGHVS, CDR2 FNYEAQ. Here the CDR3 reads CASSLAGANNEQYF. CDR3 DNA: TGTGCCAGCAGCTTAGCCGGCGCGAACAATGAGCAGTACTTC.

In its sample, this clonotype was seen a few times. The chain joins TRBV5-5 to TRBJ2-7; weak D call: TRBD1 (6 bases). This CDR3 spans 14 amino acids. Germline lookup yields CDR1 SGHKS and CDR2 YYEKEE (reference sequence). V was trimmed by 0 bases and J by 3 bases, leaving 10 bases between them. The CDR3 nucleotides read TGTGCCAGCAGCTTGGACAGGGTGTTCTACGAGCAGTACTTC. This encodes CASSLDRVFYEQYF.

The chain joins TRBV24-1 to TRBJ2-6; 10 nucleotides line up with TRBD2. V dropped 6 bases and J dropped 0; count of bases not matched to a gene: 7. Germline CDR1 KGHDR, CDR2 SFDVKD. There are 18 residues in the CDR3. CDR3 sequence reads: CATSPGLASPSGANVLTF. CDR3 bases: TGTGCCACCAGTCCGGGACTAGCGTCTCCCTCTGGGGCCAACGTCCTGACTTTC.

The chain uses TRBV15 and TRBJ2-3, with TRBD1 matching 8 bases. With V trimmed by 5 bases and J by 4 bases, 8 bases remained unmatched. The germline CDR1 and CDR2 sequences are LNHNV and YYDKDF (reference sequence). CDR3 size: 15 residues. The CDR3 loop is CATSPRQGTPDTQYF. CDR3 bases: TGTGCCACCAGCCCCAGACAGGGGACGCCAGATACGCAGTATTTT.

This chain joins TRBV10-3 and TRBJ2-7, with 11 bases that match TRBD2. CDR1 is ENHRY and CDR2 is SYGVKD in the germline V gene. With V trimmed by 3 bases and J by 3 bases, 7 bases remained unmatched. This CDR3 comprises 16 residues. The CDR3 is CAISDALAGESYEQYF. The CDR3 region has the DNA TGTGCCATCAGTGACGCACTAGCGGGAGAAAGCTACGAGCAGTACTTC.